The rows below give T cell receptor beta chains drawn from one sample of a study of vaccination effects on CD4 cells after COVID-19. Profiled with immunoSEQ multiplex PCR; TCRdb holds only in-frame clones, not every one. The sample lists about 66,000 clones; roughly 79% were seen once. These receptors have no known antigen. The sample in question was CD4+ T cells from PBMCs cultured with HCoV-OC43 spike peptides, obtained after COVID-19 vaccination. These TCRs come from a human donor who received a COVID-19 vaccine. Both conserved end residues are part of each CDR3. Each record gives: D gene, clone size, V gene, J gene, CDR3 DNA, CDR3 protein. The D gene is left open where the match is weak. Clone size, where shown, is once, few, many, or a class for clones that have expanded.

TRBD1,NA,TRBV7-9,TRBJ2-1,TGTGCCAGCAGCTTAGTAGGGGGCGCGTACAATGAGCAGTTCTTC,CASSLVGGAYNEQFF
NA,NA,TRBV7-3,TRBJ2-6,TGTGCCAGCAGCCCGCAGGGGCGAATATCTGGGGCCAACGTCCTGACTTTC,CASSPQGRISGANVLTF
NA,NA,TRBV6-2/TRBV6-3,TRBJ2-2,TGTGCCAGCAGTTCTTATGGGAGATCCGGGGAGCTGTTTTTT,CASSSYGRSGELFF
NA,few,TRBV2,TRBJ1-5,TGTGCCAGCCGCAGAACACTTAGCAATCAGCCCCAGCATTTT,CASRRTLSNQPQHF
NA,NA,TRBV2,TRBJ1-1,TGTGCCAGCAGTTTAGGGTCTTACACTGAAGCTTTCTTT,CASSLGSYTEAFF
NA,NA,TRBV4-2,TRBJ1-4,TGTGCCAGCAGCCAAGAACAGTCCGTTGAAAAACTGTTTTTT,CASSQEQSVEKLFF
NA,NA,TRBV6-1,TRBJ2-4,TGTGCCAGCAGTGAACCTGGTCTAGCCAAAAACATTCAGTACTTC,CASSEPGLAKNIQYF
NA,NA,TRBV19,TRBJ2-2,TGTGCCAGTAGTATAGAGAAGCTTACCGGGGAGCTGTTTTTT,CASSIEKLTGELFF
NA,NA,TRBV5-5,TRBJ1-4,TGTGCCAGCAGCAGGGTCCTTAATGAAAAACTGTTTTTT,CASSRVLNEKLFF
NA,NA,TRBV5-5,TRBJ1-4,TGTGCCAGCAGCTTGGGAGCAACTAATGAAAAACTGTTTTTT,CASSLGATNEKLFF
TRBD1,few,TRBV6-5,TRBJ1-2,TGTGCCAGCAGCCGGGCGGGACAGACTAACTATGGCTACACCTTC,CASSRAGQTNYGYTF
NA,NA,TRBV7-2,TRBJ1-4,TGTGCCAGCAGCGAAAACGGGCCAACTAATGAAAAACTGTTTTTT,CASSENGPTNEKLFF
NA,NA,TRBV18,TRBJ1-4,TGTGCCAGCTCACCGCCGAGGTTTGGGGATGGGACGGAAAAACTGTTTTTT,CASSPPRFGDGTEKLFF
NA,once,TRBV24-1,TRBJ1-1,TGTGCCACCAGTGACCCGGCGGTTTACATGAACACTGAAGCTTTCTTT,CATSDPAVYMNTEAFF
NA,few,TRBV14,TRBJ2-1,TGTGCCAGCAGCCAAGGCGAATACAATGAGCAGTTCTTC,CASSQGEYNEQFF
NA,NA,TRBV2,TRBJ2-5,TGTGCCAGCGCCGGACGGGAGACCCAGTACTTC,CASAGRETQYF
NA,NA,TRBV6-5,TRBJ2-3,TGTGCCAGCACCCCTGGGAGGGGGTACACAGATACGCAGTATTTT,CASTPGRGYTDTQYF
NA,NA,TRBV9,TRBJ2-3,TGTGCCAGCAGCCCAAGGGAGGGGGCTAACACAGATACGCAGTATTTT,CASSPREGANTDTQYF
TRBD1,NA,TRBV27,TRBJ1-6,TGTGCCAGCAGGTGGACAGGGGTCTCACCCCTCCACTTT,CASRWTGVSPLHF
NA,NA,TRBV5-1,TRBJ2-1,TGCGCCAGCAGCTTGGCTGTCGGCAATTCCTACAATGAGCAGTTCTTC,CASSLAVGNSYNEQFF
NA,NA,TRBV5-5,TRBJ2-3,TGTGCCAGCAGCACAGGACCCTCGCGGACCACAGATACGCAGTATTTT,CASSTGPSRTTDTQYF
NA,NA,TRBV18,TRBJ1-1,TGTGCCAGCTCACCTCTGTACCCAAACACTGAAGCTTTCTTT,CASSPLYPNTEAFF
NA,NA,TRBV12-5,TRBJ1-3,TGTGCTAGTGGTTTGGACAGACTAAGAAGGTTTTCTGGAAACACCATATATTTT,CASGLDRLRRFSGNTIYF
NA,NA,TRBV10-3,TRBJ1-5,TGTGCCATCAGTGGGGGGAGGAATCAGCCCCAGCATTTT,CAISGGRNQPQHF
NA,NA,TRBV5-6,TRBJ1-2,TGTGCCAGCAGCTTGTACCTCCATAACTATGGCTACACCTTC,CASSLYLHNYGYTF
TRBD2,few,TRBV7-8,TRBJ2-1,TGTGCCAGCAGCCCTGGGACTAGCGGCAATGAGCAGTTCTTC,CASSPGTSGNEQFF
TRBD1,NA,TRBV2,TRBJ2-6,TGTGCCAGCAGTGACAGGGGGCGTGGGGCCAACGTCCTGACTTTC,CASSDRGRGANVLTF
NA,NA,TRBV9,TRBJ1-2,TGTGCCAGCAGGAGGGGGGCAGGGTACTATGGCTACACCTTC,CASRRGAGYYGYTF
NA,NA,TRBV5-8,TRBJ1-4,TGTGCCAGCTCTTCCTTGAACAGTCGGAAACTGTTTTTT,CASSSLNSRKLFF
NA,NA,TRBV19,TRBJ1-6,TGTGCCAGTAGTATAGAAATGGGTCCCCTTTATAATTCACCCCTCCACTTT,CASSIEMGPLYNSPLHF
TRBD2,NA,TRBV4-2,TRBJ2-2,TGTGCCAGCAGCCGGCTAGCGGGGGGGCTCTCTGACACCGGGGAGCTGTTTTTT,CASSRLAGGLSDTGELFF
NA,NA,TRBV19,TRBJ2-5,TGTGCCAGTAGCAGGGGAGGTCAAGAGACCCAGTACTTC,CASSRGGQETQYF
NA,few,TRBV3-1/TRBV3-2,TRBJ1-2,TGTGCCAGCAGCCAAGTAACCGGGACGCTCCCTAACTATGGCTACACCTTC,CASSQVTGTLPNYGYTF
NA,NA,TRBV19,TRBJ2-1,TGTGCCAGTAGTATATTCTGGCGGGCGCAGGCGTTCTTC,CASSIFWRAQAFF
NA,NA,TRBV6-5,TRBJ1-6,TGTGCCAGCAGTTACGACGTCTATTCACCCCTCCACTTT,CASSYDVYSPLHF
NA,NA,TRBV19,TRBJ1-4,TGTGCCACCAAAGGAGGGACTACAACTAATGAAAAACTGTTTTTT,CATKGGTTTNEKLFF
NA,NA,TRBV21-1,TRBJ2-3,TGTGCCACCGAAAGACTAGCGGGCACAGATACGCAGTATTTT,CATERLAGTDTQYF
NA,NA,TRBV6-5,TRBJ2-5,TGTGCCAGCAGTTACTCGAGGACGGCCGGGGAGACCCAGTACTTC,CASSYSRTAGETQYF